This T cell receptor (beta chain) appears in the sequencing data of a study of cytomegalovirus exposure and HLA in healthy donors. About this clone: Its antigen is still unknown.

V lost 7 bases, J lost 1 base, and 7 bases lay in between. CDR1 LNHDA and CDR2 SQIVND come from the germline V gene (reference sequence). CDR3 size: 13 residues. Overall study results and limits: Sequencing depth roughly uniform across donors was assumed in presence/absence analyses.

PCR amplification relied on 60 Vbeta primers (plus 13 Jbeta primers). Assay used: immunoSEQ multiplex PCR; TCRdb lists only in-frame clones, some missing. The repertoire holds roughly 90,000 clones, with roughly 84% as singletons. The sample consisted of PBMCs. This clonotype was sampled from a man younger than 30 in good health and CMV-seronegative. This chain joins TRBV19 and TRBJ2-2; tentative D call: TRBD2 (6 bases). The CDR3 loop reads CASNGRNTGELFF. The CDR3 DNA sequence: TGTGCCAGTAACGGGAGGAACACCGGGGAGCTGTTTTTT.